The 9 T cell receptor beta chains presented below share a single source sample, sequenced in a study of T cells after yellow fever vaccination. TCRdb used MiXCR to reprocess the 5' RACE reads, holding one entry per CDR3 protein. The repertoire includes hundreds of thousands of distinct CDR3 sequences, roughly 8.4% of them detected once, and approximately 18% sits in the top ten. The specimen comprised PBMCs, sampled roughly 45 days after the first yellow fever vaccination. All receptors come from a man younger than 35 who received the YFV17D yellow fever vaccine.

This clonotype was picked up a small number of times. This chain's CDR3 is CASRLAGEETQYF. Here the CDR3 DNA reads TGTGCCAGCCGACTAGCGGGGGAAGAGACCCAGTACTTC. The rearrangement links TRBV28 to TRBJ2-5; 12 bases align to TRBD2. Unmatched junction bases numbered 1, after V lost 8 bases and J lost 3 bases. CDR1 and CDR2 from the germline V gene are MDHEN and SYDVKM. CDR3 length equals 13 residues.

This chain connects TRBV3-1 to TRBJ1-3; 7 bases are a match to TRBD1. The CDR3 is 15 amino acids. Germline V gene data show CDR1 as LGHDT and CDR2 as YNNKEL (reference sequence). The junction had 7 bases not matched to a gene; V was cut back by 6 bases and J by 2 bases. The CDR3 DNA reads TGTGCCAGCAGTCAGACAGGGCATGCTGGAAACACCATATATTTT. Translated, it gives CASSQTGHAGNTIYF.

The rearrangement uses TRBV12-3 or TRBV12-4 and TRBJ2-5; perhaps TRBD2 as D (7 bases). The CDR3 length is 18 residues. Trimming shortened V by 11 bases and J by 6 bases, and 34 bases separated the two germline ends. Here the CDR3 reads CAFSFRAGAYNWDQTQYF. Here the CDR3 DNA reads TGTGCCTTCAGTTTTAGGGCGGGGGCGTACAATTGGGACCAGACCCAGTACTTC.

This chain connects TRBV7-9 to TRBJ1-3; D not certain. The CDR3 covers 13 residues. The V gene's germline CDR1 is SEHNR and CDR2 FQNEAQ (reference sequence). V was shortened by 7 bases and J by 2 bases, with 9 bases between the two germline ends. The CDR3 protein is CASTVEAGNTIYF. CDR3 DNA sequence: TGTGCCAGCACCGTCGAGGCTGGAAACACCATATATTTT.

The genes are TRBV5-1 and TRBJ2-5, with 11 bases matching TRBD2. V trimming: 4 bases; J trimming: 0 bases; junction bases outside the gene matches: 14. Germline assignment: CDR1 SGHRS and CDR2 YFSETQ. The CDR3 covers 19 residues. The CDR3 sequence: CASSAVLAGGRGYQETQYF. CDR3 coding DNA: TGCGCCAGCAGCGCGGTTCTAGCGGGGGGAAGAGGGTACCAAGAGACCCAGTACTTC.

Comments on this clonotype: A much larger clone lies a single base off, so this may be a read error. This chain joins TRBV7-2 and TRBJ2-7; D remains unclear. The CDR3 extends over 12 amino acids. V was pared by 5 bases and J by 3 bases, with 8 bases between. Looked up from germline, CDR1 is SGHTA and CDR2 is FQGNSA. The chain's CDR3 is CASSPQDYEQYF. The CDR3 coding sequence is TGTGCCAGCAGCCCCCAAGACTACGAGCAGTACTTC. Filled out from reference TRBV7-2 and TRBJ2-7, the complete variable domain reads GAGVSQSPSNKVTEKGKDVELRCDPISGHTALYWYRQSLGQGLEFLIYFQGNSAPDKSGLPSDRFSAERTGGSVSTLTIQRTQQEDSAVYLCASSPQDYEQYFGPGTRLTVT.

The genes are TRBV24-1 and TRBJ2-1; 7 bases fit TRBD1. Germline CDR1 and CDR2: KGHDR and SFDVKD. This CDR3 region has 13 residues. The V segment lost 7 bases and the J segment 7 bases; nucleotides outside the gene matches: 6. CDR3 amino acids: CATRQGIMNEQFF. For the CDR3, the DNA is TGTGCCACCAGACAGGGGATCATGAATGAGCAGTTCTTC.

The chain recombines TRBV5-1 with TRBJ2-1; 9 nucleotides line up with TRBD1. Germline assignment: CDR1 SGHRS and CDR2 YFSETQ. The CDR3 spans 15 residues. The V gene end was trimmed by 4 bases and the J gene end by 5 bases; junction bases not matched to a gene: 7. The CDR3 here is CASSPETGGNNEQFF. As DNA, the CDR3 is TGCGCCAGCAGCCCAGAAACAGGGGGCAACAATGAGCAGTTCTTC.

In its sample, this clonotype was seen a few times. The J gene is TRBJ1-1, the V gene TRBV20-1; possible D gene TRBD1, 6 bases. The CDR3 runs 14 residues. Germline V gene lookup returns CDR1 DFQATT and CDR2 SNEGSKA (reference sequence). The V end was cut by 0 bases, the J end by 4 bases, with 12 bases between. The CDR3 sequence is CSARDNQGSTEAFF. The CDR3 DNA follows: TGCAGTGCTAGAGATAACCAGGGGAGCACTGAAGCTTTCTTT.